This T cell receptor (beta chain) was observed in a study of blood T cell repertoires in COVID-19. Study overall: The samples span acute and convalescent COVID-19 from the United States, Italy and Spain.

The study drew participants aged roughly 18 to 89 years from roughly 25 US areas. Donors in Cohort 3 counted as recovered after two negative PCRs, clearance, or symptom resolution. Assay used: immunoSEQ multiplex PCR; TCRdb lists only in-frame clones, some missing. The data show 300,000 or so clones, with about 90% seen just once and roughly 1% held by the top ten. The CDR3 runs to 13 residues. Germline CDR1 reads MDHEN; CDR2 reads SYDVKM. The V gene end was trimmed by 8 bases and the J gene end by 8 bases; junction bases not matched to a gene: 9. Sequenced: PBMCs or T cells enriched from blood (not recorded which). J is TRBJ2-4 and V is TRBV28, with 7 bases that match TRBD1. This TCR was recovered from a woman younger than 45 who had recovered from COVID-19. The CDR3 here is CASALVGQHIQYF. The CDR3 DNA follows: TGTGCCAGCGCACTCGTGGGACAGCACATTCAGTACTTC.